These 11 T cell receptor beta chains were all obtained from the same sample, sequenced in a study of blood T cells in healthy people across ages (dated by TCRdb to the mid-2010s). The library was obtained by 5' RACE. Data came from an Illumina HiSeq 2500. A second roughly 6 to 11 cycle PCR used a sample-barcoded 5' primer and a J-beta primer mix. The raw public data were reprocessed by TCRdb itself: fastp quality trimming at Q25, MiXCR clonotype calling, in-frame beta chains only. Duplicate CDR3 protein sequences are folded into a single record with the most common DNA and genes. Here the sample has 550,000 to 800,000 distinct CDR3 sequences; approximately 29% occur a single time. Approximately 15% of the sample lies in the top ten. The sequencing input was blood. The receptor set was obtained from an elderly woman in good health. Donor details come from another sample of the same person, matched by shared clones.

J is TRBJ2-5 and V is TRBV20-1; TRBD2 aligns across 8 bases. V was pared by 0 bases and J by 4 bases, with 4 bases of the junction left unmatched. Germline V gene lookup returns CDR1 DFQATT and CDR2 SNEGSKA (reference sequence). The CDR3 is 14 amino acids. The chain's CDR3 is CSAREGTSRETQYF. The CDR3 DNA is TGCAGTGCTAGAGAGGGGACTAGTAGAGAGACCCAGTACTTC.

This clonotype was counted only a few times. The rearrangement uses TRBV6-5 and TRBJ1-2; TRBD1 aligns across 9 bases. Germline trimming cut 6 bases from V and 5 bases from J; bases unmatched to any gene: 10. The germline V gene has CDR1 MNHEY and CDR2 SVGAGI. CDR3 length: 15 residues. The CDR3 loop is CASRRTQGAEYGYTF. As DNA, the CDR3 is TGTGCCAGCAGACGAACACAGGGGGCGGAATATGGCTACACCTTC.

The chain combines TRBV30 with TRBJ1-2; the D is unclear. V shed 3 bases and J shed 3 bases, with 11 bases lying between them. Germline V lookup: CDR1 GTSNPN, CDR2 SVGIG (reference sequence). This CDR3 region has 13 residues. The CDR3 reads CAWSAGNDYGYTF. Written as DNA, the CDR3 is TGTGCCTGGAGCGCCGGGAACGACTATGGCTACACCTTC.

This clonotype was detected ten times or more. The V gene is TRBV9, the J gene TRBJ2-1; 9 bases are a match to TRBD1. CDR3 length equals 16 residues. J was trimmed by 4 bases and V by 4 bases; bases with no gene match: 9. Germline assignment: CDR1 SGDLS and CDR2 YYNGEE. Written as DNA, the CDR3 is TGTGCCAGCAGCACCCGGGGACAGGGTGCATACAATGAGCAGTTCTTC. Its translation: CASSTRGQGAYNEQFF.

This clonotype has more than one count but fewer than ten. The CDR3 protein is CSARGTANSPLHF. CDR3 nucleotide sequence: TGCAGTGCTAGGGGGACTGCTAATTCACCCCTCCACTTT. This chain joins TRBV20-1 and TRBJ1-6, with D perhaps TRBD1 (5 bases). The V and J ends lost 3 bases and 6 bases respectively, with 9 bases between them. The CDR3 has 13 amino acids. Per germline, CDR1 DFQATT and CDR2 SNEGSKA (reference sequence).

This clonotype was seen at least ten times. The V gene is TRBV28, the J gene TRBJ2-7; D may be TRBD1 (6 bases). V dropped 8 bases and J dropped 3 bases, with 11 bases sitting between them. Germline CDR1 is MDHEN and CDR2 is SYDVKM. The CDR3 runs 12 residues. CDR3 residues: CASSGDIYEQYF. CDR3 bases: TGTGCCAGCTCTGGGGACATCTACGAGCAGTACTTC.

The chain combines TRBV20-1 with TRBJ1-1; D possibly corresponds to TRBD1 (6 bases). V lost 4 bases and J 6 bases, leaving 15 bases between the germline ends. This CDR3 spans 13 amino acids. Germline CDR1 is DFQATT and CDR2 is SNEGSKA (reference sequence). CDR3: CSAKTAGASEAFF. CDR3 bases: TGCAGTGCTAAGACAGCAGGGGCCTCTGAAGCTTTCTTT.

This clonotype was detected ten times or more. The chain joins TRBV30 to TRBJ2-5; D gene uncertain. Trimming shortened V by 0 bases and J by 5 bases, and 4 bases separated the two germline ends. CDR1 and CDR2 (germline): GTSNPN, SVGIG (reference sequence). The CDR3 loop spans 11 amino acids. The CDR3 nucleotides read TGTGCCTGGAGTGTACTTGAGACCCAGTACTTC. It specifies CAWSVLETQYF.

This clonotype occurred a few times. V is TRBV27 and J is TRBJ2-5; no definite D call. The V end lost 3 bases, the J end lost 4 bases, and 9 bases lay between the germline ends. CDR1 is MNHEY, CDR2 SMNVEV, per germline (reference sequence). The CDR3 runs to 13 residues. CDR3: CASSFLGTETQYF. Written as DNA, the CDR3 is TGTGCCAGCAGTTTTCTGGGAACAGAGACCCAGTACTTC.

This clonotype was seen repeatedly, ten times or more. The genes are TRBV4-2 and TRBJ2-1; 9 bases match TRBD2. Germline V gene sequence: CDR1 LGHNA, CDR2 YNFKEQ. The CDR3 sequence is 15 residues long. V lost 4 bases and J lost 9; bases outside the gene matches: 10. The CDR3 spells CASSPGTSRAGEQFF. Written as DNA, the CDR3 is TGTGCCAGCAGCCCTGGGACTAGCCGGGCGGGTGAGCAGTTCTTC.

The J gene is TRBJ1-4, the V gene TRBV2, with 7 positions matching TRBD1. Unmatched junction bases numbered 6, after V lost 7 bases and J lost 7 bases. The CDR3 extends over 13 amino acids. Germline assignment: CDR1 SNHLY and CDR2 FYNNEI. The CDR3 protein is CASNGRGGEKLFF. CDR3 sequence (DNA): TGTGCCAGCAACGGCAGGGGGGGTGAAAAACTGTTTTTT.